The present T cell receptor (beta chain) was sequenced within a study of cytomegalovirus exposure and HLA in healthy donors. The overall study: Later analysis reported that the 110 or so validation repertoires shared the platform of the 650 to 700 first-cohort repertoires.

TCRdb's copy holds only in-frame clones and misses some; the assay was immunoSEQ multiplex PCR. Of approximately 160,000 clones listed, around nine tenths were seen once; the top ten hold about 2.3%. This clone was seen once. Its antigen is still unknown. Among the 100 to 150 subjects of the validation cohort, separate from the roughly 730-subject first cohort, were the donors. Study results and limitations: Many donors shared some public TCRs, even though most TCR sequences were rare.

The CDR3 extends over 16 amino acids. The genes are TRBV21-1 and TRBJ1-3; TRBD1, the D gene given by the table, was not confirmed from the DNA. TRBV21-1 is shown as a pseudogene. The TCR sequence derives from a woman aged 18-29 years in good health and CMV-seronegative. Source material: PBMCs. Here the CDR3 DNA reads TGTGCCAGCAGCAAAGGAGGGACAGGGGAGTTCAACACCATATATTTT. Translation: CASSKGGTGEFNTIYF.